Given below is one T cell receptor (beta chain) in context. The antigen it binds to is not known. Nothing much larger sits one base from this clone, and base qualities are not available. Peripheral blood CD8+ and CD4+ T cells from healthy donors, Susac syndrome patients and multiple sclerosis patients were profiled using high-throughput TCR beta sequencing. Multiple sclerosis controls were treatment-naive patients with stable or active relapsing-remitting disease fulfilling revised McDonald criteria. Bulk CD8+ and CD4+ T cells were purified by magnetic negative isolation, whereas CD8+ TEMRA cells were enriched by FACS. Blood was drawn into EDTA tubes, processed within 24 hours, and PBMCs were isolated by density gradient centrifugation. PBMCs intended for TCR sequencing were frozen in liquid nitrogen and were later thawed in a 37 degrees C water bath. Purity of sorted or isolated CD4+, CD8+ and CD8+ TEMRA cells was at least 90%.

The V and J ends are trimmed by 5 bases and 2 bases, leaving 13 bases between them. Taken from cysteine to phenylalanine, the CDR3 has 15 residues. The kept DNA is CDR3 alone, 45 bases in frame from the first base. From the germline V gene, CDR1 is KGHSH and CDR2 is LQKENI. This sample was taken from a study of CD8 T cells in Susac syndrome (dated by TCRdb to the late 2010s). Broadly, across the study: Repertoire sequencing was used to test whether CD8+ T cell activation and differentiation in Susac syndrome was antigen driven.

RNA was extracted using the RNeasy kit, and roughly 0.45 to 1 ug of the RNA was reverse transcribed with random hexamers. TCR beta CDR3 regions were amplified with the immunoSEQ multiplex PCR assay covering 54 Vbeta and 13 Jbeta segments. PCR amplification bias was corrected using a synthetic template baseline for primer optimization and computational correction. Under the source paper's analysis protocol: Reads were annotated to V, D and J genes according to IMGT and were analyzed with immunoSEQ Analyzer, with only productive sequences retained. Clonality was computed as one minus Shannon entropy normalized by log2 of the number of productive unique sequences. For each patient and control, public and private clones were evaluated among the 100 most prevalent clones. A clone was defined as Susac-specific if it was absent from the healthy and MS cohorts, from over 1,000 published viral clones and from other ImmuneACCESS disease sequences. The public reads were run again by TCRdb, first through fastp at Q25 and then through MiXCR, and only productive beta chains were kept. Merged by CDR3 protein, the rows form single entries marked with the most common genes and DNA. What appears here as the V and J calls and clone size reflects TCRdb's work, not the paper's. The sample profile shows 150,000 to 200,000 distinct CDR3 sequences; approximately 94% of them were found once. The biggest ten clones account for around 0.1% of the sample.

Paper-wide results and their limitations: The study acknowledged that relatively few individuals were included in the TCR sequencing and HLA analysis.

The chain is made from TRBV18 and TRBJ1-3, with a weak D call of TRBD1 (6 bases match). The sample comprised CD4+ T cells from PBMCs. This sequence was found in a human donor with multiple sclerosis. The CDR3 region has the sequence CASSAGTSTGNTIYF. The bases are TGTGCCAGCTCAGCCGGGACAAGTACTGGAAACACCATATATTTT.